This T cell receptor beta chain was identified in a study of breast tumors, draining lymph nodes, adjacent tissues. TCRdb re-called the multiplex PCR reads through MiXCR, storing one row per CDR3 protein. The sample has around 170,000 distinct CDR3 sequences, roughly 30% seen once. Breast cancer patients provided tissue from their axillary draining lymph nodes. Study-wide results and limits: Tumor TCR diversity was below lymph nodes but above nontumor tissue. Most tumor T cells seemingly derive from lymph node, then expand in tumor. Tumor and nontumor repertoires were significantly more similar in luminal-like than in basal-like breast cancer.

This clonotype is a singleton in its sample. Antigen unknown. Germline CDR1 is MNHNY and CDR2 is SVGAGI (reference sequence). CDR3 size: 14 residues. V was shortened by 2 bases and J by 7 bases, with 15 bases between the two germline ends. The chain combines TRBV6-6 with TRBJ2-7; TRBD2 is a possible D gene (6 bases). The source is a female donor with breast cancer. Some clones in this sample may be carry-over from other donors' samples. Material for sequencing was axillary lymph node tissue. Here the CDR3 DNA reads TGTGCCAGCAGTTACCGGTCGGGAGTGAGTGAGCAGTACTTC. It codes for CASSYRSGVSEQYF.